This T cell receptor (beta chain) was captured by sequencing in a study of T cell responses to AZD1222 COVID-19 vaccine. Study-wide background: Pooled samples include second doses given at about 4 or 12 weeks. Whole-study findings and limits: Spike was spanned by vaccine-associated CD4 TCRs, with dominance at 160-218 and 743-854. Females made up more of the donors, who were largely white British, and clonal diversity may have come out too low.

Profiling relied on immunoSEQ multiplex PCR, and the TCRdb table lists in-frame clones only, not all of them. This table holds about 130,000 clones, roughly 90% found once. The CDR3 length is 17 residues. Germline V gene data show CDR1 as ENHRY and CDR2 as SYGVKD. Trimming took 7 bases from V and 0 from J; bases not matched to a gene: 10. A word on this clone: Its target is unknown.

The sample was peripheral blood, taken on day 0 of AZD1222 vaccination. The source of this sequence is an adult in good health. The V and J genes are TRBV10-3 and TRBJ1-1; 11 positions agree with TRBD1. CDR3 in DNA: TGTGCCATCACCGTCGGGGGACAGGGGGGTTTGAACACTGAAGCTTTCTTT. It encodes CAITVGGQGGLNTEAFF.